The next 14 T cell receptor beta chains were all read from a single sample in a study of blood T cell repertoires in COVID-19. The table came from immunoSEQ multiplex PCR; TCRdb's copy has only in-frame clones and leaves some out. This table holds fewer than 120,000 clones, 82% found once. Sequenced material: peripheral blood. The receptors were sampled from a woman aged 60-75 years with acute or convalescent COVID-19.

The CDR3 bases are TGTGCCAGCAGCTTAGAGACGGGCAGGGTCGGCAATCAGCCCCAGCATTTT. This translates into CASSLETGRVGNQPQHF. The gene calls are TRBV7-8 and TRBJ1-5; a weak D match, TRBD1 (5 bases). Germline CDR1 reads SGHVS; CDR2 reads FQNEAQ. This CDR3 has 17 amino acids. Trimming removed 1 base at V and 2 bases at J, with 15 bases between.

V is TRBV30 and J is TRBJ1-6; TRBD1 might be the D (6 bases). The CDR3 is 14 amino acids. V lost 3 bases, J lost 7 bases, and 13 bases lay in between. The germline V gene has CDR1 GTSNPN and CDR2 SVGIG (reference sequence). The CDR3 region has the DNA TGTGCCTGGAGCTCGAGGGGGGGGAATTCACCCCTCCACTTT. This translates into CAWSSRGGNSPLHF.

This chain links TRBV12-5 with TRBJ2-3, with 9 bases matching TRBD2. The CDR3 totals 22 residues. V dropped 4 bases and J dropped 4; count of bases not matched to a gene: 27. Germline assignment: CDR1 LGHNT and CDR2 FRNRAP. CDR3 protein: CASGYGTSLLEAGGRRADTQYF. CDR3 nucleotides: TGTGCTAGTGGTTACGGGACATCACTCTTAGAAGCGGGGGGCCGGAGGGCAGATACGCAGTATTTT. Full variable domain (rest looked up from reference TRBV12-5 and TRBJ2-3): DARVTQTPRHKVTEMGQEVTMRCQPILGHNTVFWYRQTMMQGLELLAYFRNRAPLDDSGMPKDRFSAEMPDATLATLKIQPSEPRDSAVYFCASGYGTSLLEAGGRRADTQYFGPGTRLTVL.

This chain links TRBV29-1 with TRBJ1-6; a possible D gene is TRBD1 (6 bases). The CDR3 consists of 14 residues. Trimming stripped 4 bases from V and 8 bases from J, with 15 bases between. Germline loops: CDR1 SQVTM, CDR2 ANQGSEA. The CDR3 nucleotides are TGCAGCGTTGCCAACAGGGCCGGGGATTCACCCCTCCACTTT. This translates into CSVANRAGDSPLHF. Together with reference TRBV29-1 and TRBJ1-6, the CDR3 gives the full variable domain: SAVISQKPSRDICQRGTSLTIQCQVDSQVTMMFWYRQQPGQSLTLIATANQGSEATYESGFVIDKFPISRPNLTFSTLTVSNMSPEDSSIYLCSVANRAGDSPLHFGNGTRLTVT.

The chain couples TRBV7-9 to TRBJ2-1; tentative D call: TRBD1 (6 bases). The CDR3 extends over 15 amino acids. The germline V and J ends were trimmed by 1 base and 7 bases, with 14 bases remaining between them. From germline, CDR1 is SEHNR and CDR2 FQNEAQ (reference sequence). The CDR3 region has the DNA TGTGCCAGCAGCTTAGTCCCAGGGGATCGTAATGAGCAGTTCTTC. Its translation: CASSLVPGDRNEQFF.

CDR3 residues: CASSLDFGQGDSPLHF. The CDR3 DNA follows: TGCGCCAGCAGCTTGGATTTCGGACAGGGTGATTCACCCCTCCACTTT. The gene calls are TRBV5-1 and TRBJ1-6; 8 nucleotides align to TRBD1. Germline trimming cut 0 bases from V and 8 bases from J; bases unmatched to any gene: 7. In germline, CDR1 is SGHRS, CDR2 YFSETQ. This CDR3 region has 16 residues.

V and J are TRBV4-3 and TRBJ2-7; 8 bases line up with TRBD1. The V and J ends lost 1 base and 2 bases, in that order; junction bases with no gene match: 4. The CDR3 is made up of 15 amino acids. Germline V lookup: CDR1 LGHNA, CDR2 YSLEER. In DNA, the CDR3 is TGCGCCAGCAGCCAAGGGCCAGGGGGCACCTACGAGCAGTACTTC. Protein sequence: CASSQGPGGTYEQYF.

This clone rates as medium-sized. This chain's CDR3 is CASSQDSKRGPYEQYF. The CDR3 DNA reads TGCGCCAGCAGCCAAGATAGCAAGCGGGGCCCCTACGAGCAGTACTTC. The V call is TRBV4-3, the J call TRBJ2-7, with 7 bases identical to TRBD2. The junction had 7 bases not matched to a gene; V was cut back by 0 bases and J by 2 bases. The CDR3 consists of 16 residues. Germline CDR1 and CDR2: LGHNA and YSLEER.

V and J are TRBV7-2 and TRBJ2-1; D is undetermined. Germline V gene lookup returns CDR1 SGHTA and CDR2 FQGNSA. Trimming removed 1 base from V and 5 bases from J, with 6 bases in between. This CDR3 region has 13 residues. The CDR3 region has the DNA TGTGCCAGCAGCTTAGATTACAACAATGAGCAGTTCTTC. Residues: CASSLDYNNEQFF.

The rearrangement joins TRBV5-1 to TRBJ2-5, with TRBD1 matching 7 bases. The V segment lost 3 bases and the J segment 6 bases; nucleotides outside the gene matches: 14. This CDR3 has 16 amino acids. Germline CDR1 and CDR2: SGHRS and YFSETQ. CDR3 amino acids: CASSWPRDRRGQTQYF. The CDR3 DNA is TGCGCCAGCAGCTGGCCCCGGGACAGAAGAGGGCAGACCCAGTACTTC.

This clone was detected once. The genes are TRBV11-2 and TRBJ2-5, with a weak D call TRBD2 (5 bases). Germline values: CDR1 SGHAT, CDR2 FQNNGV. The V gene lost 5 bases and the J gene lost 1 base, with 11 bases spanning the gap. The CDR3 runs to 14 residues. Written as DNA, the CDR3 is TGTGCCAGCAGCACCAGGACTTTCCAAGAGACCCAGTACTTC. The encoded protein is CASSTRTFQETQYF.

The V and J genes are TRBV9 and TRBJ1-4; D is perhaps TRBD1 (5 bases). V was cut by 1 base and J by 4 bases, with 8 bases left in between. The CDR3 covers 14 residues. Germline V CDR1 and CDR2: SGDLS, YYNGEE. In DNA form, the CDR3 reads TGTGCCAGCAGCGTAAAAGGGGTTAATGAAAAACTGTTTTTT. Translated: CASSVKGVNEKLFF.

This sequence joins TRBV16 and TRBJ1-2; TRBD1 might be the D (6 bases). Germline V gene data show CDR1 as KGHSY and CDR2 as FQNENV. Trimming left V 4 bases short and J 4 bases short, with 16 bases between. There are 15 residues in the CDR3. CDR3 region: CASSRNREFGYGYTF. CDR3 DNA: TGTGCCAGCAGCCGGAACAGGGAATTCGGCTATGGCTACACCTTC.

This chain joins TRBV2 and TRBJ2-2; possible D gene TRBD1, 5 bases. CDR3 size: 14 residues. The germline V gene has CDR1 SNHLY and CDR2 FYNNEI. Trimming shortened V by 9 bases and J by 3 bases, and 14 bases separated the two germline ends. The CDR3 spells CASKQDGDTGELFF. The CDR3 nucleotides read TGTGCCAGTAAACAGGATGGGGACACCGGGGAGCTGTTTTTT.